These 30 T cell receptor beta chains came from one sample sequenced in a study of CD8+ T cells in alopecia areata. Following RNA extraction, reverse transcription yielded cDNA that acted as the sequencing template. The repertoire was sequenced with immunoSEQ multiplex PCR; TCRdb's copy has only in-frame clones and lacks some. Of approximately 150,000 clones listed, roughly 50% are singletons. Material for sequencing was CD4+ T cells sorted from blood. The receptors originated from a human donor with alopecia areata.

In the case of this clone: The missing conserved phenylalanine or tryptophan at the end of this CDR3 makes a read error likely. The CDR3 sequence is CSGWSRGGNTEAFS. Written as DNA, the CDR3 is TGCAGCGGGTGGTCCCGGGGGGGCAACACTGAAGCTTTCTCT. The rearrangement uses TRBV29-1 and TRBJ1-1; D is perhaps TRBD1 (6 bases). The CDR3 loop spans 14 amino acids. V was clipped by 7 bases and J by 2 bases, with 17 bases between them. CDR1 is SQVTM, CDR2 ANQGSEA, per germline.

This clone was seen a handful of times. The chain carries TRBV18 and TRBJ1-2; TRBD1 agrees at 9 bases. This CDR3 is built from 15 residues. V lost 2 bases and J lost 1; bases outside the gene matches: 2. Germline V CDR1 and CDR2: KGHSH, LQKENI. The CDR3 here is CASSPRGQGNYGYTF. The CDR3 DNA is TGTGCCAGCTCACCAAGGGGACAGGGTAACTATGGCTACACCTTC.

The V call is TRBV7-9, the J call TRBJ2-3; no clear D. This CDR3 spans 13 amino acids. V dropped 6 bases and J dropped 8 bases, with 15 bases sitting between them. Germline V gene lookup returns CDR1 SEHNR and CDR2 FQNEAQ (reference sequence). CDR3 nucleotide sequence: TGTGCCAGCAGTGACCTGGTAATGGGTACGCAGTATTTT. This sequence encodes CASSDLVMGTQYF.

As regards this clone: The junction shows a germline mismatch at one end, possibly a read error. This chain uses TRBV28 with TRBJ2-1; D is ambiguous. The CDR3 spans 12 residues. Germline assignment: CDR1 MDHEN and CDR2 SYDVKM. The CDR3 loop is CASSLIHSSSVF. CDR3 DNA sequence: TGTGCCAGCAGTTTAATCCATAGCTCTTCGGTCTTC.

This clone has only a few counts. The J gene is TRBJ2-1, the V gene TRBV25-1, with 15 nucleotides matching TRBD2. Germline V gene lookup returns CDR1 MGHDK and CDR2 SYGVNS. The CDR3 runs 16 residues. Trimming at V came to 2 bases and at J to 7 bases, leaving 3 bases not matched to a gene. The CDR3 here is CASSETGLAGGNEQFF. CDR3 DNA sequence: TGTGCCAGCAGTGAAACCGGACTAGCGGGGGGGAATGAGCAGTTCTTC.

This clone was detected only once. The chain links TRBV30 to TRBJ1-5; the match to TRBD1 covers 8 bases. J gave up 7 bases and V 3 bases, and 2 bases lay outside the gene matches. The CDR3 extends over 12 amino acids. Germline CDR1 and CDR2: GTSNPN and SVGIG (reference sequence). CDR3 protein: CAWRQGEQPQHF. The CDR3 DNA is TGTGCCTGGAGACAGGGGGAACAGCCCCAGCATTTT.

The genes are TRBV29-1 and TRBJ2-3; no reliable D call. The V end was cut by 8 bases, the J end by 2 bases, with 14 bases between. The CDR3 is made up of 13 amino acids. Germline lookup yields CDR1 SQVTM and CDR2 ANQGSEA. CDR3 region: CSSKGLITDTQYF. CDR3 bases: TGCAGCTCCAAAGGCCTGATCACAGATACGCAGTATTTT.

The chain carries TRBV6-5 and TRBJ1-2; TRBD1 is a possible D gene (5 bases). This CDR3 is built from 14 residues. V shed 2 bases and J shed 4 bases, with 11 bases lying between them. The germline gives CDR1 MNHEY, CDR2 SVGAGI. CDR3 sequence: CASSYAAGSYGYTF. DNA for the CDR3: TGTGCCAGCAGTTACGCCGCAGGGAGCTATGGCTACACCTTC.

A few counts support this clone. The genes are TRBV4-2 and TRBJ2-7; a weak D match, TRBD2 (6 bases). Germline V gene data show CDR1 as LGHNA and CDR2 as YNFKEQ. Trimming pared 0 bases from V and 4 bases from J, leaving 13 bases between. This CDR3 comprises 15 residues. This CDR3 reads CASSQDAGSQYEQYF. The CDR3 DNA follows: TGTGCCAGCAGCCAAGATGCGGGATCCCAATACGAGCAGTACTTC.

V and J are TRBV19 and TRBJ2-4, with TRBD1 identical over 7 bases. V lost 10 bases and J lost 1; bases outside the gene matches: 4. CDR3 length: 13 amino acids. In germline, CDR1 is LNHDA, CDR2 SQIVND (reference sequence). CDR3 sequence reads: CAKLQGAKNIQYF. CDR3 nucleotide sequence: TGTGCCAAGCTACAGGGGGCCAAAAACATTCAGTACTTC.

This chain joins TRBV5-1 and TRBJ2-5; 9 bases align to TRBD1. Germline CDR1 and CDR2: SGHRS and YFSETQ. Losses at the gene ends were 3 bases for V and 2 bases for J; bases not matched to a gene: 14. This CDR3 region has 18 residues. CDR3 nucleotide sequence: TGCGCCAGCAGCTCTCACTTGCCGGGACAGGGCTTACAAGAGACCCAGTACTTC. This codes for CASSSHLPGQGLQETQYF. Full variable domain (outside the CDR3, taken from reference TRBV5-1 and TRBJ2-5): KAGVTQTPRYLIKTRGQQVTLSCSPISGHRSVSWYQQTPGQGLQFLFEYFSETQRNKGNFPGRFSGRQFSNSRSEMNVSTLELGDSALYLCASSSHLPGQGLQETQYFGPGTRLLVL.

This clone has more than one count but fewer than ten. The chain employs TRBV28 and TRBJ2-7, with 7 bases aligning to TRBD1. V dropped 4 bases and J dropped 5; count of bases not matched to a gene: 11. Germline V gene lookup returns CDR1 MDHEN and CDR2 SYDVKM. CDR3 length: 15 residues. Here the CDR3 DNA reads TGTGCCAGCAGTTCGTCCGGGACAGCTCACCACGAGCAGTACTTC. As protein: CASSSSGTAHHEQYF.

The sample holds a few counts of this clone. V gene TRBV29-1 combines with J gene TRBJ2-3, with 7 bases matching TRBD1. Germline V lookup: CDR1 SQVTM, CDR2 ANQGSEA. The V and J ends lost 1 base and 5 bases, in that order; junction bases with no gene match: 6. The CDR3 loop spans 14 amino acids. As DNA, the CDR3 is TGCAGCGTTGAAGTCGGGTCAGGGGGAGATACGCAGTATTTT. Its translation: CSVEVGSGGDTQYF.

In regard to this clone: Other DNA sequences in the sample encode the same CDR3. The chain carries TRBV2 and TRBJ1-1; 7 bases match TRBD1. Germline CDR1 is SNHLY and CDR2 is FYNNEI. This CDR3 has 14 amino acids. Germline trimming cut 6 bases from V and 0 bases from J; bases unmatched to any gene: 4. The CDR3 region is CASRGDSLNTEAFF. The CDR3 bases are TGTGCCAGCAGGGGGGACAGTTTGAACACTGAAGCTTTCTTT.

This clone was counted only a few times. The V and J genes are TRBV18 and TRBJ2-1; 11 bases map to TRBD2. The CDR3 totals 16 residues. Germline loops: CDR1 KGHSH, CDR2 LQKENI. V dropped 1 base and J dropped 6; count of bases not matched to a gene: 5. CDR3 sequence (DNA): TGTGCCAGCTCACCACGAACTAGCGGGAGTTTCAATGAGCAGTTCTTC. Protein: CASSPRTSGSFNEQFF.

This chain connects TRBV29-1 to TRBJ2-3, with 9 bases that match TRBD2. The CDR3 is 14 amino acids. Per germline, CDR1 SQVTM and CDR2 ANQGSEA. The V segment lost 7 bases and the J segment 6 bases; nucleotides outside the gene matches: 11. CDR3 in amino acids: CSAARLAELDTQYF. The CDR3 bases are TGCAGCGCGGCGAGACTAGCGGAACTCGATACGCAGTATTTT.

The chain carries TRBV5-1 and TRBJ1-1; D not certain. The CDR3 covers 14 residues. V was pared by 3 bases and J by 0 bases, with 9 bases between. Germline CDR1 and CDR2: SGHRS and YFSETQ. The CDR3 region has the DNA TGCGCCAGCAGCTCCGCCCGCTTGAACACTGAAGCTTTCTTT. This codes for CASSSARLNTEAFF.

The rearrangement uses TRBV5-1 and TRBJ2-7; tentatively, D is TRBD1 or TRBD2 (6 bases each). The CDR3 loop spans 16 amino acids. The V end lost 1 base, the J end lost 1 base, and 15 bases lay between the germline ends. Germline CDR1 and CDR2: SGHRS and YFSETQ. For the CDR3, the DNA is TGCGCCAGCAGCTTGAATTCGGGGGCCTTGTCCTACGAGCAGTACTTC. Translated, it gives CASSLNSGALSYEQYF.

A few counts support this clone. The gene calls are TRBV9 and TRBJ2-1; perhaps TRBD2 as D (6 bases). The CDR3 is made up of 15 amino acids. The ends were cut back, 1 base at V and 8 bases at J, with 16 bases in the middle. CDR1 is SGDLS and CDR2 is YYNGEE in the germline V gene. The CDR3 DNA reads as TGTGCCAGCAGCGTATCTGGACTACTGGGGGATGAGCAGTTCTTC. Its protein is CASSVSGLLGDEQFF.

This clone turned up a few times. The chain combines TRBV15 with TRBJ2-5; 7 bases match TRBD1. There are 15 residues in the CDR3. Germline lookup yields CDR1 LNHNV and CDR2 YYDKDF (reference sequence). V was pared by 3 bases and J by 5 bases, with 9 bases of the junction left unmatched. CDR3 DNA: TGTGCCACCAGCAGGCTAAGACAGGGAACGGAGACCCAGTACTTC. Protein sequence: CATSRLRQGTETQYF.

This clone has more than one count but fewer than ten. The rearrangement uses TRBV29-1 and TRBJ2-7; the D gene is possibly TRBD1 (6 bases). The CDR3 totals 12 residues. Trimming stripped 7 bases from V and 0 bases from J, with 10 bases between. CDR1 is SQVTM, CDR2 ANQGSEA, per germline. The CDR3 bases are TGCAGCGCGTACAGGGACTCCTACGAGCAGTACTTC. Translation: CSAYRDSYEQYF.

This clone was detected only a few times. The V call is TRBV10-3, the J call TRBJ1-5, with no clear D. CDR1 and CDR2 (germline): ENHRY, SYGVKD. Between the trimmed V and J ends, which lost 4 bases and 0 bases, there was a span of 4 bases. This CDR3 comprises 13 residues. This chain's CDR3 is CAISVISNQPQHF. CDR3 nucleotide sequence: TGTGCCATCAGTGTCATTAGCAATCAGCCCCAGCATTTT.

J is TRBJ2-7 and V is TRBV2, with a tentative D call TRBD1 (6 bases). The CDR3 has 11 residues. Trimming stripped 7 bases from V and 5 bases from J, with 9 bases between. Germline CDR1 and CDR2: SNHLY and FYNNEI. The CDR3 protein is CASTGADEQYF. CDR3 bases: TGTGCCAGCACAGGGGCCGACGAGCAGTACTTC.

The rearrangement joins TRBV30 to TRBJ1-4; 11 nucleotides align to TRBD1. CDR1 is GTSNPN, CDR2 SVGIG, per germline (reference sequence). V dropped 3 bases and J dropped 10; count of bases not matched to a gene: 7. The CDR3 contains 14 residues. CDR3 coding DNA: TGTGCCTGGAGCGCCCGGGACAGGGGGGGAAAACTGTTTTTT. Translation gives CAWSARDRGGKLFF. Full variable domain (outside the CDR3, taken from reference TRBV30 and TRBJ1-4): SQTIHQWPATLVQPVGSPLSLECTVEGTSNPNLYWYRQAAGRGLQLLFYSVGIGQISSEVPQNLSASRPQDRQFILSSKKLLLSDSGFYLCAWSARDRGGKLFFGSGTQLSVL.

This clone was counted a few times. This chain links TRBV28 with TRBJ1-1, with D possibly matching TRBD1 (6 bases). The germline V gene has CDR1 MDHEN and CDR2 SYDVKM. Trimming removed 2 bases at V and 0 bases at J, with 16 bases between. This CDR3 has 17 residues. The CDR3 loop is CASSLVSGAHMNTEAFF. The CDR3, as DNA: TGTGCCAGCAGTTTAGTTTCAGGGGCCCACATGAACACTGAAGCTTTCTTT.

The chain links TRBV6-5 to TRBJ2-6; TRBD1 is a possible D gene (6 bases). CDR1 and CDR2 from the germline V gene are MNHEY and SVGAGI. V dropped 4 bases and J dropped 1 base, with 11 bases sitting between them. The CDR3 runs 16 residues. CDR3 residues: CASSSPQGSGANVLTF. In nucleotides, the CDR3 is TGTGCCAGCAGTTCGCCCCAGGGGTCTGGGGCCAACGTCCTGACTTTC.

This clone has just a few counts. This chain links TRBV2 with TRBJ2-7; 8 bases align to TRBD1. J lost 3 bases, V lost 8 bases, and 3 bases had no gene match. CDR1 and CDR2 from the germline V gene are SNHLY and FYNNEI. This CDR3 contains 12 residues. The chain's CDR3 is CASWTGHYEQYF. The CDR3 nucleotides read TGTGCCAGCTGGACAGGGCACTACGAGCAGTACTTC.

The V gene is TRBV30, the J gene TRBJ2-1, with 7 bases matching TRBD2. CDR3 length equals 13 residues. Germline lookup yields CDR1 GTSNPN and CDR2 SVGIG (reference sequence). Trimming at V came to 0 bases and at J to 6 bases, leaving 2 bases not matched to a gene. The CDR3 DNA reads TGTGCCTGGAGTGTTTCTAGCGGCAATGAGCAGTTCTTC. The encoded protein is CAWSVSSGNEQFF.

Notes on this clone: The junction departs from the called germline gene at one end, perhaps through a read error. The V and J genes are TRBV5-1 and TRBJ2-5; weak D call: TRBD1 (6 bases). Per germline, CDR1 SGHRS and CDR2 YFSETQ. This CDR3 has 13 residues. In DNA, the CDR3 is TGCGCCAGCTTGGGAGACAGGCAAGAGACCCGGTACTTC. It is translated as CASLGDRQETRYF.

The genes are TRBV27 and TRBJ1-1; D gene unclear. Trimming removed 3 bases from V and 9 bases from J, with 14 bases in between. The CDR3 consists of 13 residues. In germline, CDR1 is MNHEY, CDR2 SMNVEV (reference sequence). The CDR3 DNA follows: TGTGCCAGCAGTTTCAACGATCGTCATCAAGCTTTCTTT. Translation gives CASSFNDRHQAFF.